The rows below give T cell receptor beta chains drawn from one sample of a study of spatial heterogeneity in lung cancer. TCRdb processed the 5' RACE reads anew with MiXCR; each CDR3 protein has one entry. The sample yields more than 65,000 distinct CDR3 sequences, 8% seen once. Specimen: PBMCs, collected at surgery. The source is a male donor with early-stage non-small cell lung cancer. Both conserved end residues are part of each CDR3. D genes are given only for firm matches. Size is omitted from some rows. Given values are once, few, many or a class for expanded clones.

>few|TRBD2|TRBV6-5
CASSSSGTSYNEQFF
>many|-|TRBV10-3
CAISESGGGTEAFF
>-|-|TRBV20-1
CSARDGRRGDTQYF
>many|TRBD1|TRBV4-1
CASSPLVRGRLTDTQYF
>-|-|TRBV12-3/TRBV12-4
CASSLGTVNYGYTF
>many|TRBD2|TRBV20-1
CSGYRLAEVADTQYF
>many|TRBD1|TRBV5-1
CASSATGGGNQPQHF
>many|TRBD2|TRBV2
CARGGTTKSGANVLTF
>many|TRBD1|TRBV5-1
CASSIGQGSTEAFF
>few|-|TRBV5-1
CASSSGPQQPQETQYF
>-|-|TRBV20-1
CSAPRGQAPYEQYF
>few|-|TRBV7-9
CASSFWGRTGELFF
>few|-|TRBV19
CASRQAGETQYF
>few|TRBD2|TRBV30
CAWRGLADEQYF
>few|-|TRBV12-3/TRBV12-4
CASSLAGGVKDTGELFF
>many|-|TRBV3-1
CASSRVEETQYF
>many|-|TRBV5-1
CASSSPASDDTQYF
>few|-|TRBV6-2/TRBV6-3
CASSVDRGRETEAFF
>-|-|TRBV5-4
CASSDKANYGYTF
>few|-|TRBV7-8
CASSLGVYGYTF
>many|TRBD2|TRBV7-7
CASSLGSSGSETQYF
>many|-|TRBV7-9
CASSFRSAYYNEQFF
>many|TRBD1|TRBV20-1
CSASDSSTGAAGEAFF
>-|-|TRBV6-5
CASRETGIRVITEAFF
>many|-|TRBV7-9
CASSLFSRTDEQYF
>many|TRBD2|TRBV29-1
CSVGGLAGGRTETQYF
>-|-|TRBV30
CAWSVGGPEAFF
>-|TRBD2|TRBV19
CASTGEGGYTGELFF